This TCR beta chain was sequenced for a study of T cell responses to AZD1222 COVID-19 vaccine. Profiling relied on immunoSEQ multiplex PCR, and the TCRdb table lists in-frame clones only, not all of them. The data hold about 110,000 clones, with about 95% observed a single time. The CDR3 loop spans 14 amino acids. CDR1 and CDR2 from the germline V gene are SEHNR and FQNEAQ (reference sequence). V dropped 4 bases and J dropped 2; count of bases not matched to a gene: 5. The receptor comes from an adult who received the AZD1222 COVID-19 vaccine. Sequencing used peripheral blood, obtained 28 days after the second AZD1222 dose. The chain employs TRBV7-9 and TRBJ2-7; 7 bases map to TRBD1. This CDR3 reads CASSSPGQTYEQYF. CDR3 sequence (DNA): TGTGCCAGCAGCTCCCCGGGACAGACCTACGAGCAGTACTTC.